These 21 T cell receptor beta chains share one sample of origin, sequenced in a study of blood T cell repertoires in COVID-19. Only in-frame clones appear in the TCRdb table, and some are missing; sequencing was by immunoSEQ multiplex PCR. The sample records tens of thousands of clones, approximately 91% being singletons. The source material was peripheral blood. The origin of the receptors is a man in his fifties or sixties with COVID-19, enrolled during active disease.

The rearrangement joins TRBV25-1 to TRBJ2-7, with 7 bases matching TRBD2. The V gene end was trimmed by 4 bases and the J gene end by 3 bases; junction bases not matched to a gene: 3. Germline values: CDR1 MGHDK, CDR2 SYGVNS. The CDR3 runs to 13 residues. In nucleotides, the CDR3 is TGTGCCAGCAGTGGGGCGGGAGACTACGAGCAGTACTTC. Encoded protein: CASSGAGDYEQYF.

The chain combines TRBV6-5 with TRBJ2-5, with 12 bases lining up with TRBD1. The CDR3 loop spans 15 amino acids. Germline CDR1 reads MNHEY; CDR2 reads SVGAGI. V dropped 2 bases and J dropped 4; count of bases not matched to a gene: 2. The CDR3 loop reads CASSYGDRGPETQYF. The CDR3 DNA is TGTGCCAGCAGTTACGGGGACAGGGGGCCAGAGACCCAGTACTTC.

The chain is built from TRBV4-1 and TRBJ1-3; TRBD1 aligns across 8 bases. CDR3 length: 15 amino acids. V was pared by 1 base and J by 4 bases, with 3 bases of the junction left unmatched. The V gene's germline CDR1 is MGHRA and CDR2 YSYEKL. CDR3 region: CASSQATGGGNTIYF. The CDR3 bases are TGCGCCAGCAGCCAAGCCACAGGGGGAGGAAACACCATATATTTT.

The V gene is TRBV5-1, the J gene TRBJ2-7; maybe TRBD1 (6 bases). Trimming removed 0 bases at V and 5 bases at J, with 9 bases between. Germline V gives CDR1 SGHRS, CDR2 YFSETQ. This CDR3 is built from 13 residues. Here the CDR3 reads CASSLGQGNEQYF. The CDR3 DNA reads TGCGCCAGCAGCTTGGGCCAGGGGAACGAGCAGTACTTC.

V is TRBV10-3 and J is TRBJ1-1, with no clear D. Germline V gene data show CDR1 as ENHRY and CDR2 as SYGVKD. The CDR3 sequence is 15 residues long. V dropped 8 bases and J dropped 1 base, with 17 bases sitting between them. The CDR3: CAIVRGEGTNTEAFF. CDR3 DNA: TGTGCCATCGTAAGAGGCGAGGGTACGAACACTGAAGCTTTCTTT.

Details on this clone: The identical CDR3 is also encoded by other nucleotide sequences in the sample. CDR3 in DNA: TGTGCCAGCAGCTTAGCAACGCTGAGGAACACTGAAGCTTTCTTT. Residues: CASSLATLRNTEAFF. The V call is TRBV7-2, the J call TRBJ1-1; no reliable D call. Trimming removed 0 bases from V and 1 base from J, with 9 bases in between. Germline assignment: CDR1 SGHTA and CDR2 FQGNSA. The CDR3 contains 15 residues.

V is TRBV19 and J is TRBJ2-5; D may be TRBD1 (6 bases). V lost 7 bases to trimming and J lost 2 bases, with 8 bases between them. CDR1 and CDR2 from the germline V gene are LNHDA and SQIVND (reference sequence). This CDR3 has 12 residues. The CDR3 DNA follows: TGTGCCAGTACCGGACAGCAAGAGACCCAGTACTTC. The encoded protein is CASTGQQETQYF.

The gene calls are TRBV5-6 and TRBJ2-1, with D possibly matching TRBD2 (6 bases). CDR1 is SGHDT, CDR2 YYEEEE, per germline. The CDR3 is 16 amino acids. Trimming took 4 bases from V and 3 from J, leaving 17 bases between them. The CDR3 DNA reads TGTGCCAGCAGCCCCCTGGCGGGAAGGAACTACAATGAGCAGTTCTTC. It is translated as CASSPLAGRNYNEQFF.

The DNA of the CDR3 is TGCAGTGCTAGTGAGTTCCCCGTTGATGAAAAACTGTTTTTT. This sequence encodes CSASEFPVDEKLFF. The rearrangement joins TRBV20-1 to TRBJ1-4; D is unclear. Germline values: CDR1 DFQATT, CDR2 SNEGSKA (reference sequence). This CDR3 has 14 amino acids. Trimming cost V 3 bases and J 6 bases, with 14 bases left between them.

The rearrangement joins TRBV12-3 or TRBV12-4 to TRBJ2-7; 8 nucleotides align to TRBD2. V trimming: 5 bases; J trimming: 3 bases; junction bases outside the gene matches: 3. The CDR3 extends over 13 amino acids. CDR3 loop: CASSQGLGYEQYF. The CDR3 DNA is TGTGCCAGCAGTCAGGGACTAGGCTACGAGCAGTACTTC.

V is TRBV4-2 and J is TRBJ2-5, with D possibly being TRBD1 (5 bases). V was pared by 0 bases and J by 2 bases, with 10 bases between. CDR3 length: 15 residues. Germline V gene data show CDR1 as LGHNA and CDR2 as YNFKEQ. CDR3 DNA sequence: TGTGCCAGCAGCCAAGATCAGGGTGAACAAGAGACCCAGTACTTC. Protein sequence: CASSQDQGEQETQYF.

V and J are TRBV7-3 and TRBJ2-1; 7 bases are shared with TRBD2. After removal of 5 bases from V and 7 bases from J, the junction contained 5 bases not matched to a gene. CDR1 is SGHTA, CDR2 FQGTGA, per germline. There are 13 residues in the CDR3. The CDR3 protein is CASSPAGGNEQFF. The CDR3 region has the DNA TGTGCCAGCAGCCCCGCCGGGGGGAATGAGCAGTTCTTC.

V and J are TRBV4-1 and TRBJ1-3, with D maybe TRBD1 (6 bases). Germline CDR1 MGHRA, CDR2 YSYEKL. V lost 4 bases and J lost 4, with 14 bases in between. The CDR3 extends over 15 amino acids. In nucleotides, the CDR3 is TGCGCCAGCAGCCCACAGGGATCCGAAGGAAACACCATATATTTT. Amino acids: CASSPQGSEGNTIYF.

The chain is built from TRBV7-9 and TRBJ2-3; D is possibly TRBD2 (5 bases). The CDR3 spans 15 residues. Germline CDR1 is SEHNR and CDR2 is FQNEAQ (reference sequence). V gave up 1 base and J gave up 5 bases, with 13 bases separating them. As DNA, the CDR3 is TGTGCCAGCAGCTTAGGAGGGCCCCGGGGAGATACGCAGTATTTT. Translated: CASSLGGPRGDTQYF. Together with reference TRBV7-9 and TRBJ2-3, the CDR3 gives the full variable domain: DTGVSQNPRHKITKRGQNVTFRCDPISEHNRLYWYRQTLGQGPEFLTYFQNEAQLEKSRLLSDRFSAERPKGSFSTLEIQRTEQGDSAMYLCASSLGGPRGDTQYFGPGTRLTVL.

The chain links TRBV28 to TRBJ2-7; 10 bases map to TRBD2. J gave up 5 bases and V 3 bases, and 4 bases lay outside the gene matches. This CDR3 spans 14 amino acids. Germline CDR1 MDHEN, CDR2 SYDVKM. The CDR3: CASSFLAGDHEQYF. Written as DNA, the CDR3 is TGTGCCAGCAGTTTCCTAGCGGGAGACCACGAGCAGTACTTC.

The chain uses TRBV5-1 and TRBJ1-4; D not resolved. Germline CDR1 reads SGHRS; CDR2 reads YFSETQ. This CDR3 has 15 residues. Trimming shortened V by 1 base and J by 0 bases, and 7 bases separated the two germline ends. The CDR3 DNA is TGCGCCAGCAGCTTGAGAGCCGCAACTAATGAAAAACTGTTTTTT. Protein: CASSLRAATNEKLFF.

CDR3 loop: CASSYSRVGNQPQHF. CDR3 in DNA: TGTGCCAGCAGTTACTCCAGGGTGGGCAATCAGCCCCAGCATTTT. The chain carries TRBV6-6 and TRBJ1-5, with D possibly TRBD1 on 5 matching bases. The CDR3 is 15 residues long. The ends were cut back, 0 bases at V and 2 bases at J, with 8 bases in the middle. Per germline, CDR1 MNHNY and CDR2 SVGAGI (reference sequence).

J is TRBJ1-4 and V is TRBV5-1; 7 positions match TRBD1. The J segment lost 7 bases and the V segment lost 0 bases, leaving 3 bases of the junction unmatched. Germline values: CDR1 SGHRS, CDR2 YFSETQ. The CDR3 has 14 residues. The CDR3 is CASSLGGGSEKLFF. The CDR3 DNA is TGCGCCAGCAGCTTGGGAGGGGGCAGTGAAAAACTGTTTTTT.

This chain links TRBV19 with TRBJ2-1; 10 bases are shared with TRBD2. The V gene end was trimmed by 3 bases and the J gene end by 4 bases; junction bases not matched to a gene: 0. Germline CDR1 and CDR2: LNHDA and SQIVND (reference sequence). The CDR3 runs to 14 residues. The CDR3 nucleotides are TGTGCCAGTAGTATGGGACTAGCGTACAATGAGCAGTTCTTC. It yields the protein CASSMGLAYNEQFF. The variable domain in full, with the rest retrieved from reference TRBV19 and TRBJ2-1, is DGGITQSPKYLFRKEGQNVTLSCEQNLNHDAMYWYRQDPGQGLRLIYYSQIVNDFQKGDIAEGYSVSREKKESFPLTVTSAQKNPTAFYLCASSMGLAYNEQFFGPGTRLTVL.

The chain couples TRBV3-1 (or the pseudogene TRBV3-2) to TRBJ2-5, with D perhaps TRBD2 (6 bases). The CDR3 extends over 17 amino acids. V lost 7 bases and J 9 bases, leaving 30 bases between the germline ends. CDR1 is LGHDT, CDR2 YNNKEL, per germline (reference sequence). CDR3 in amino acids: CASIRPPGLTLRTAQYF. CDR3 DNA: TGTGCCAGCATCCGACCGCCGGGACTCACTCTCCGTACGGCCCAGTACTTC.

J is TRBJ1-2 and V is TRBV6-5, with 8 bases that match TRBD1. Germline-derived CDR1 and CDR2 are MNHEY and SVGAGI. CDR3 length: 15 amino acids. Trimming cost V 6 bases and J 0 bases; bases outside gene matches: 6. Written as DNA, the CDR3 is TGTGCCAGCAGAGGACAGGGCCCGACTAACTATGGCTACACCTTC. Its protein product is CASRGQGPTNYGYTF.